This T cell receptor (beta chain) was sequenced during a study of blood T cell repertoires in COVID-19. Study-wide context: Acute and convalescent COVID-19 samples came from the United States, Italy and Spain. Sample material is recorded as cDNA or gDNA derived from T cells, B-cell-depleted T cells, or PBMCs.

There are 15 residues in the CDR3. The germline V gene encodes CDR1 LNHDA and CDR2 SQIVND (reference sequence). Between the trimmed V and J ends, which lost 6 bases and 0 bases, there was a span of 14 bases. This clone was observed a single time. In the authors' workflow: Reference gene primers were amplified, and this amplification served to estimate nucleated cell counts. Method: immunoSEQ multiplex PCR; TCRdb's copy keeps in-frame clones and lacks some. That table gives V, J and clone size, and the DNA gave D and trimming. This repertoire shows over 150,000 clones, 75% to 90% found once; its top ten account for approximately 1%.

This TCR was recovered from a man aged 25 to 40 with acute or convalescent COVID-19. This chain joins TRBV19 and TRBJ1-1; no firm D call. The sequencing input was peripheral blood. The CDR3, as DNA: TGTGCCAGTAGAAGCTCGGAGTTCATGAACACTGAAGCTTTCTTT. Translated, it gives CASRSSEFMNTEAFF.